This TCR beta chain came from a study of cytomegalovirus exposure and HLA in healthy donors. Study-wide results and caveats: The classifier reportedly diagnosed cytomegalovirus status with high specificity and sensitivity. Specificity for CMV antigens was confirmed in vitro for a few of the CMV-associated chains.

The CDR3 has 13 amino acids. V was shortened by 5 bases and J by 5 bases, with 12 bases between the two germline ends. CDR1 is SGHNT, CDR2 YENEEA, per germline. It was healthy bone marrow donors who served as donors. Comment on this clone: Antigen unknown.

The PCR contained 60 Vbeta and 13 Jbeta primers. Only in-frame clones appear in the TCRdb table, and some are missing; sequencing was by immunoSEQ multiplex PCR. The sample contains around 200,000 clones, roughly 78% of which appear only once. The sequenced sample was PBMCs. The V and J genes are TRBV11-3 and TRBJ1-1; D ambiguous. The clonotype was recovered from a young woman in good health and CMV-seropositive. The CDR3 sequence is CASSPHGETEAFF. CDR3 in DNA: TGTGCCAGCAGCCCACACGGGGAAACTGAAGCTTTCTTT.